This T cell receptor beta chain was identified in a study of metastatic and nonmetastatic thyroid tumors. Findings and caveats of the study: A significant increase in TCR beta diversity was reportedly seen in malignant thyroid tumors relative to benign nodules, in blood and tumor.

Prior to thyroid surgery, none of the patients had received any treatment. Unmatched junction bases numbered 14, after V lost 7 bases and J lost 4 bases. CDR3 size: 17 residues. CDR1 is SGHAT and CDR2 is FQNNGV in the germline V gene. With regard to this clone: Its antigen is as yet unknown.

Source study methods: Differences in CDR3 between clinicopathological groups were drawn on to build a classifier intended to discriminate distant-metastatic papillary thyroid cancer patients. MiXCR was used by TCRdb to re-call the PCR reads. These V and J calls derive from TCRdb rather than the authors' analysis. The table shows 15,000 to 20,000 clones, with more than 30% occurring only once. The chain joins TRBV11-2 to TRBJ1-2, with 11 bases identical to TRBD1. The source of this sequence is a male donor with papillary thyroid cancer or a benign thyroid nodule (not recorded which). Some clones in this sample may be carry-over from other donors' samples. The sequenced sample consisted of tumor tissue. CDR3: CASTAPGQGASGYGYTF. CDR3 DNA: TGTGCCAGCACCGCACCAGGACAGGGGGCATCTGGCTATGGCTACACCTTC.